This entry describes one T cell receptor (beta chain). Its antigen is not known. This CDR3 comprises 13 residues. Per germline, CDR1 MNHEY and CDR2 SMNVEV (reference sequence). V was pared by 5 bases and J by 8 bases, with 12 bases between. These data come from a study of PD-1 blockade in classical Hodgkin lymphoma. Study-level findings and limits: By cycle point C4D1, TCR diversity had risen significantly in CD4+ cells (but not CD8+ cells).

Here immunoSEQ multiplex PCR was the method, and the copy in TCRdb shows in-frame clones only, minus some. This sample has 5,000 to 6,000 clones, with roughly 64% found just once. All trial patients relapsed after autologous stem cell transplantation. This sequence originates from a human donor with classical Hodgkin lymphoma. This chain uses TRBV27 with TRBJ2-2; TRBD2 is a possible D gene (6 bases). This specimen was peripheral blood mononuclear cells (PBMCs), taken at baseline. The CDR3 loop is CASSATGTGELFF. The CDR3 region has the DNA TGTGCCAGCAGTGCGACCGGGACTGGGGAGCTGTTTTTT.